This entry lists 16 T cell receptor beta chains sequenced from one sample in a study of blood T cell repertoires in COVID-19. Assay: immunoSEQ multiplex PCR; the TCRdb copy retains only in-frame clones and omits some. The table records fewer than 350,000 clones, about 82% of them present only once. The sequenced sample was peripheral blood. These TCRs come from a human donor in a cohort sampled during active COVID-19.

CDR3 residues: CASSLEGLTGVFGELFF. CDR3 sequence (DNA): TGTGCCAGCAGCTTGGAAGGCCTGACAGGGGTGTTTGGGGAGCTGTTTTTT. The genes are TRBV5-6 and TRBJ2-2, with 8 bases that match TRBD1. With 0 bases clipped from V and 8 bases from J, the junction kept 12 bases outside the gene matches. Germline V gives CDR1 SGHDT, CDR2 YYEEEE. The CDR3 is made up of 17 amino acids.

The J gene is TRBJ1-3, the V gene TRBV6-6; D gene uncertain. Germline lookup yields CDR1 MNHNY and CDR2 SVGAGI (reference sequence). Trimming cost V 7 bases and J 0 bases, with 10 bases left between them. The CDR3 runs to 14 residues. CDR3 protein: CASIGRNSGNTIYF. The CDR3 DNA is TGTGCCAGCATTGGGAGAAACTCTGGAAACACCATATATTTT.

J is TRBJ1-2 and V is TRBV3-1 (or the pseudogene TRBV3-2); TRBD1 matches 9 bases. There are 16 residues in the CDR3. The germline gives CDR1 LGHDT, CDR2 YNNKEL (reference sequence). Unmatched junction bases numbered 6, after V lost 2 bases and J lost 2 bases. In nucleotides, the CDR3 is TGTGCCAGCAGCCAACAAGGGACAGGGATCAACTATGGCTACACCTTC. Protein product: CASSQQGTGINYGYTF.

The chain recombines TRBV10-1 with TRBJ2-3; 11 bases align to TRBD2. With V trimmed by 2 bases and J by 2 bases, 3 bases remained unmatched. This CDR3 is 16 amino acids long. Germline CDR1 and CDR2: WNHNN and SYGVQD (reference sequence). The CDR3 region has the DNA TGCGCCAGCAGTGAGATTAGCGGGGGGGACACAGATACGCAGTATTTT. The encoded protein is CASSEISGGDTDTQYF.

J is TRBJ2-3 and V is TRBV4-2; D perhaps matches TRBD2 (6 bases). The CDR3 consists of 15 residues. The germline gives CDR1 LGHNA, CDR2 YNFKEQ. V was pared by 1 base and J by 2 bases, with 10 bases between. The CDR3 here is CASSQVAGSTDTQYF. The CDR3 DNA is TGTGCCAGCAGCCAAGTCGCGGGGTCCACAGATACGCAGTATTTT.

The chain has TRBV19 and TRBJ1-2, with D tentatively TRBD1 (6 bases). Germline V lookup: CDR1 LNHDA, CDR2 SQIVND (reference sequence). The CDR3 runs 14 residues. V was trimmed by 5 bases and J by 4 bases, leaving 14 bases between them. The CDR3 bases are TGTGCCAGTAGTTCGAGGGGGAAAAGCTATGGCTACACCTTC. This gives the protein CASSSRGKSYGYTF.

There are many counts of this clone. The chain has TRBV12-5 and TRBJ2-1, with 9 bases that match TRBD2. Trimming took 4 bases from V and 4 from J; bases not matched to a gene: 14. From germline, CDR1 is LGHNT and CDR2 FRNRAP. The CDR3 is 18 amino acids. The CDR3 sequence: CASGSRPGLAPSYNEQFF. Written as DNA, the CDR3 is TGTGCTAGTGGTTCCCGACCGGGACTAGCACCCTCGTACAATGAGCAGTTCTTC.

The genes are TRBV29-1 and TRBJ2-5; 7 nucleotides match TRBD1. Per germline, CDR1 SQVTM and CDR2 ANQGSEA. J gave up 1 base and V 7 bases, and 6 bases lay outside the gene matches. CDR3 length equals 13 residues. The CDR3 spells CSAARDSQETQYF. Written as DNA, the CDR3 is TGCAGCGCTGCCCGGGACAGCCAAGAGACCCAGTACTTC.

The chain has TRBV5-1 and TRBJ2-2; 7 bases line up with TRBD1. The CDR3 has 15 residues. V lost 7 bases and J lost 5; bases outside the gene matches: 11. Germline CDR1 SGHRS, CDR2 YFSETQ. CDR3: CASALGQWGTGELFF. The CDR3 DNA reads TGCGCCAGCGCATTGGGACAGTGGGGTACCGGGGAGCTGTTTTTT.

The chain links TRBV5-1 to TRBJ2-1, with 13 bases that match TRBD2. V was pared by 5 bases and J by 7 bases, with 18 bases of the junction left unmatched. From germline, CDR1 is SGHRS and CDR2 YFSETQ. The CDR3 covers 19 residues. The CDR3 here is CASRTGLGTSGVRGNEQFF. The DNA for the CDR3 is TGCGCCAGCAGGACAGGGCTCGGGACTAGCGGGGTAAGAGGAAATGAGCAGTTCTTC.

The chain recombines TRBV12-5 with TRBJ2-5; 7 positions match TRBD1. Germline V gene lookup returns CDR1 LGHNT and CDR2 FRNRAP. V lost 3 bases to trimming and J lost 2 bases; unmatched junction nucleotides: 12. The CDR3 has 17 amino acids. CDR3 sequence (DNA): TGTGCTAGTGGTTTTGTACAGGGGACCGTAATACAAGAGACCCAGTACTTC. This encodes CASGFVQGTVIQETQYF. The full variable domain, rest sourced from reference TRBV12-5 and TRBJ2-5, is DARVTQTPRHKVTEMGQEVTMRCQPILGHNTVFWYRQTMMQGLELLAYFRNRAPLDDSGMPKDRFSAEMPDATLATLKIQPSEPRDSAVYFCASGFVQGTVIQETQYFGPGTRLLVL.

The J gene is TRBJ2-5, the V gene TRBV3-1 (or the pseudogene TRBV3-2), with TRBD2 matching 7 bases. With 0 bases clipped from V and 4 bases from J, the junction kept 11 bases outside the gene matches. The CDR3 loop spans 17 amino acids. The V gene's germline CDR1 is LGHDT and CDR2 YNNKEL (reference sequence). DNA for the CDR3: TGTGCCAGCAGCCAAGAAAGCCCCCAGTGGGGGGGAGAGACCCAGTACTTC. Translating it yields CASSQESPQWGGETQYF.

The chain has TRBV3-1 (or the pseudogene TRBV3-2) and TRBJ2-3; 9 positions match TRBD2. The germline V gene encodes CDR1 LGHDT and CDR2 YNNKEL (reference sequence). V lost 1 base to trimming and J lost 2 bases; unmatched junction nucleotides: 7. This CDR3 has 17 amino acids. The CDR3 here is CASSQVPSGANTDTQYF. The CDR3 nucleotides read TGTGCCAGCAGCCAAGTGCCTAGCGGGGCCAACACAGATACGCAGTATTTT.

The chain has TRBV10-3 and TRBJ2-7; 10 bases align to TRBD1. CDR1 and CDR2 (germline): ENHRY, SYGVKD. This CDR3 is 15 amino acids long. V lost 6 bases to trimming and J lost 7 bases; unmatched junction nucleotides: 12. As DNA, the CDR3 is TGTGCCATCAGCGCCCTGGGGACAGGGGTTGATGAGCAGTACTTC. Amino acids: CAISALGTGVDEQYF.

This rearrangement joins TRBV19 to TRBJ1-5; TRBD1 aligns across 7 bases. The length of the CDR3 is 18 residues. The V gene end was trimmed by 0 bases and the J gene end by 0 bases; junction bases not matched to a gene: 8. Germline-derived CDR1 and CDR2 are LNHDA and SQIVND (reference sequence). The CDR3 here is CASSIDRTGLSSNQPQHF. Written as DNA, the CDR3 is TGTGCCAGTAGTATAGATCGGACAGGCCTATCTAGCAATCAGCCCCAGCATTTT. The full variable domain, with the rest looked up from reference TRBV19 and TRBJ1-5, is DGGITQSPKYLFRKEGQNVTLSCEQNLNHDAMYWYRQDPGQGLRLIYYSQIVNDFQKGDIAEGYSVSREKKESFPLTVTSAQKNPTAFYLCASSIDRTGLSSNQPQHFGDGTRLSIL.

The genes are TRBV28 and TRBJ1-2; TRBD1 aligns across 10 bases. V was clipped by 8 bases and J by 2 bases; unmatched bases: 2. The CDR3 has 13 amino acids. Germline loops: CDR1 MDHEN, CDR2 SYDVKM. This CDR3 is CASRQGANYGYTF. CDR3 bases: TGTGCCAGCCGACAGGGGGCCAACTATGGCTACACCTTC.